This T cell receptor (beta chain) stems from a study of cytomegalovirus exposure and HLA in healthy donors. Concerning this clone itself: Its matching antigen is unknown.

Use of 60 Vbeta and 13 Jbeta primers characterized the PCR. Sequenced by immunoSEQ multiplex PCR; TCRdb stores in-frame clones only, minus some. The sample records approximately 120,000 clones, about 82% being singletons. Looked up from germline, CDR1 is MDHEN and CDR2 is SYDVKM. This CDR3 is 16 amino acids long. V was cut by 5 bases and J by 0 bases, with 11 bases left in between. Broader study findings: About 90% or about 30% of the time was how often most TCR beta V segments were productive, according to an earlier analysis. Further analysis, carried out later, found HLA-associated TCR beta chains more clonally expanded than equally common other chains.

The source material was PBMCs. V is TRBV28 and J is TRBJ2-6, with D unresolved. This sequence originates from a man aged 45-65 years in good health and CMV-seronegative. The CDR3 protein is CASSGQAYSGANVLTF. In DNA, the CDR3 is TGTGCCAGCAGTGGGCAGGCCTACTCTGGGGCCAACGTCCTGACTTTC.